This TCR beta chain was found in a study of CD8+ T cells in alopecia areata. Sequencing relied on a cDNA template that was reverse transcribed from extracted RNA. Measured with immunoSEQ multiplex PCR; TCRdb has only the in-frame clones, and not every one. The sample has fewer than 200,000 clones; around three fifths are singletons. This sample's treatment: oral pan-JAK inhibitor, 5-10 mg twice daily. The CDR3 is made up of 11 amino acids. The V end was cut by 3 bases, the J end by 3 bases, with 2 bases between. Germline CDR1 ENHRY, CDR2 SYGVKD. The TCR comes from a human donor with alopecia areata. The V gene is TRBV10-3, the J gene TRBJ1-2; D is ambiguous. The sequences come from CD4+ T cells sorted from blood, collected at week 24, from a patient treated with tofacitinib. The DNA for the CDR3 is TGTGCCATCAGTGATGACTATGGCTACACCTTC. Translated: CAISDDYGYTF.